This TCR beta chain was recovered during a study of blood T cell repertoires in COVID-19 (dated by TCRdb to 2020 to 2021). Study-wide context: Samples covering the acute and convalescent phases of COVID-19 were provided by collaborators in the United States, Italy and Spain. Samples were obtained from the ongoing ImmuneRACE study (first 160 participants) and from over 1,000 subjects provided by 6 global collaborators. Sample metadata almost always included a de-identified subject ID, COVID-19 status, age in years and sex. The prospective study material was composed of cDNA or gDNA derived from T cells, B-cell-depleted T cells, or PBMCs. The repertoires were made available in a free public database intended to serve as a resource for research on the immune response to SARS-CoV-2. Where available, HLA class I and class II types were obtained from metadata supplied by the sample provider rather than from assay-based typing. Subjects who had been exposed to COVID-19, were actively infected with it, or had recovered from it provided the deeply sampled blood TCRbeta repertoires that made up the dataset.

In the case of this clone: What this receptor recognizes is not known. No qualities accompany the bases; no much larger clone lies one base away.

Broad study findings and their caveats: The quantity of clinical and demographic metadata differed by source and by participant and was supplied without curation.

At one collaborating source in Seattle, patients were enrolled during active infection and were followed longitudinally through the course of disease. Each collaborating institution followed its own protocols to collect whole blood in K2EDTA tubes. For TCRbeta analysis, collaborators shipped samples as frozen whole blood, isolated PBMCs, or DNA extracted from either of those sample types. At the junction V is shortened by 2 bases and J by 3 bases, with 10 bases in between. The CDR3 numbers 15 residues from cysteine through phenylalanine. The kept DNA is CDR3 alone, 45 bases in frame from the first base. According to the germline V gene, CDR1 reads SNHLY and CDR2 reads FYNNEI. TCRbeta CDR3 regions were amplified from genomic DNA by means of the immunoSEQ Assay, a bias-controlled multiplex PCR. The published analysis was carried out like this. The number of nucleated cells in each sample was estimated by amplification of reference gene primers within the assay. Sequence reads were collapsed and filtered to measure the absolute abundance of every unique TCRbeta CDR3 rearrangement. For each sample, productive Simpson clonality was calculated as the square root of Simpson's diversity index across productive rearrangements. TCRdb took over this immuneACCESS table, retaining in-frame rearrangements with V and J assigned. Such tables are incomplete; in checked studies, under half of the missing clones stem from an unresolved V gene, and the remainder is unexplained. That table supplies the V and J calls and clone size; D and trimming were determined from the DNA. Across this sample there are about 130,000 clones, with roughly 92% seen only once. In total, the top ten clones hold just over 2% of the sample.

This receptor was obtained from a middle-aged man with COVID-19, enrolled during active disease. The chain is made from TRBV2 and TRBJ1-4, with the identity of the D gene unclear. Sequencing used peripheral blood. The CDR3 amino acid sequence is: CASSETIVANEKLFF. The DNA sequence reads TGTGCCAGCAGTGAAACGATAGTGGCTAATGAAAAACTGTTTTTT.